A selection of T cell receptor beta chains follows, all from one sample in a study of T cells after yellow fever vaccination. TCRdb passed the 5' RACE reads through MiXCR, listing each CDR3 protein once. The sample includes a few hundred thousand distinct CDR3 sequences, around 6.7% of them seen just once. The sample here was CD4+ T cells sorted from PBMCs, taken on the day of the yellow fever booster vaccination. The receptors originated from a young man who received the YFV17D yellow fever vaccine. Both conserved end residues are part of each CDR3.

v_call: TRBV19; cdr3_length: 18; j_call: TRBJ2-6; cdr3_aa: CASSSGTLTSIGANVLTF
v_call: TRBV27; cdr3_length: 14; j_call: TRBJ2-5; cdr3_aa: CASNECPGSETQYF
v_call: TRBV27; cdr3_length: 14; j_call: TRBJ2-7; cdr3_aa: CASSKGGTLYEQYF
v_call: TRBV19; cdr3_length: 14; j_call: TRBJ2-7; cdr3_aa: CASSIGSSTYEQYF
v_call: TRBV30; cdr3_length: 12; j_call: TRBJ2-1; cdr3_aa: CAWNPLVGEQFF
v_call: TRBV3-1; cdr3_length: 14; j_call: TRBJ2-7; cdr3_aa: CASKDGRTIGEQYF
v_call: TRBV5-1; cdr3_length: 15; j_call: TRBJ2-5; cdr3_aa: CASSLLGGPQETQYF
v_call: TRBV20-1; cdr3_length: 12; j_call: TRBJ1-1; cdr3_aa: CRAGKSNTEAFF
v_call: TRBV20-1; cdr3_length: 13; j_call: TRBJ2-5; cdr3_aa: CSAARGLQETQYF
v_call: TRBV5-1; cdr3_length: 16; j_call: TRBJ2-7; cdr3_aa: CASSARDRALVYEQYF
v_call: TRBV20-1; cdr3_length: 16; j_call: TRBJ2-1; cdr3_aa: CSAGLAGGRGGNEQFF
v_call: TRBV20-1; cdr3_length: 13; j_call: TRBJ2-5; cdr3_aa: CSARDRGRETQYF
v_call: TRBV19; cdr3_length: 15; j_call: TRBJ2-7; cdr3_aa: CASSMTGSSSYEQYF
v_call: TRBV7-8; cdr3_length: 15; j_call: TRBJ2-1; cdr3_aa: CASSLSSSSYNEQFF
v_call: TRBV9; cdr3_length: 14; j_call: TRBJ1-2; cdr3_aa: CASSVGGLGDGYTF
v_call: TRBV20-1; cdr3_length: 15; j_call: TRBJ1-2; cdr3_aa: CSAVSGTGRGDGYTF
v_call: TRBV4-3; cdr3_length: 16; j_call: TRBJ2-2; cdr3_aa: CASSLAGGGLAGELFF
v_call: TRBV20-1; cdr3_length: 13; j_call: TRBJ2-6; cdr3_aa: CSASASGANVLTF
v_call: TRBV5-5; cdr3_length: 12; j_call: TRBJ2-1; cdr3_aa: CASSLQINEQFF
v_call: TRBV10-3; cdr3_length: 14; j_call: TRBJ2-1; cdr3_aa: CAISADRYYNEQFF
v_call: TRBV7-8; cdr3_length: 13; j_call: TRBJ2-5; cdr3_aa: CASSSTQWETQYF
v_call: TRBV28; cdr3_length: 17; j_call: TRBJ2-1; cdr3_aa: CASSSPGSGRAMNEQFF
v_call: TRBV14; cdr3_length: 16; j_call: TRBJ2-3; cdr3_aa: CASRASGRLLTDTQYF
v_call: TRBV12-3/TRBV12-4; cdr3_length: 15; j_call: TRBJ2-2; cdr3_aa: CASSLVQPNTGELFF
v_call: TRBV5-1; cdr3_length: 17; j_call: TRBJ2-3; cdr3_aa: CASSLRNSSLRGDTQYF
v_call: TRBV5-1; cdr3_length: 13; j_call: TRBJ2-5; cdr3_aa: CASSSPAEETQYF
v_call: TRBV27; cdr3_length: 15; j_call: TRBJ2-7; cdr3_aa: CASILRRGSSYEQYF
v_call: TRBV20-1; cdr3_length: 12; j_call: TRBJ2-5; cdr3_aa: CSAGQGQETQYF
v_call: TRBV15; cdr3_length: 14; j_call: TRBJ2-1; cdr3_aa: CATSIQSSYNEQFF
v_call: TRBV7-2; cdr3_length: 11; j_call: TRBJ2-7; cdr3_aa: CASSLSYEQYF
v_call: TRBV5-1; cdr3_length: 15; j_call: TRBJ2-3; cdr3_aa: CASRRSGRGRDTQYF
v_call: TRBV5-1; cdr3_length: 14; j_call: TRBJ2-7; cdr3_aa: CASSLRPGMGEQYF
v_call: TRBV18; cdr3_length: 15; j_call: TRBJ1-1; cdr3_aa: CASSPQRGVGTEAFF
v_call: TRBV28; cdr3_length: 12; j_call: TRBJ2-3; cdr3_aa: CASRGATDTQYF
v_call: TRBV20-1; cdr3_length: 13; j_call: TRBJ1-5; cdr3_aa: CSAKSTSNQPQHF
v_call: TRBV20-1; cdr3_length: 14; j_call: TRBJ1-5; cdr3_aa: CSATRTGTNQPQHF
v_call: TRBV15; cdr3_length: 17; j_call: TRBJ2-6; cdr3_aa: CATSRDLTGDGANVLTF
v_call: TRBV7-2; cdr3_length: 17; j_call: TRBJ2-6; cdr3_aa: CASSLVARAGGANVLTF
v_call: TRBV5-1; cdr3_length: 13; j_call: TRBJ1-4; cdr3_aa: CASSIATNEKLFF
v_call: TRBV20-1; cdr3_length: 16; j_call: TRBJ1-2; cdr3_aa: CSARRVGTGGFDGYTF
v_call: TRBV11-2; cdr3_length: 18; j_call: TRBJ2-3; cdr3_aa: CASRNGLAGVFPTDTQYF
v_call: TRBV27; cdr3_length: 14; j_call: TRBJ1-6; cdr3_aa: CASRGQGYNSPLHF
v_call: TRBV3-1; cdr3_length: 14; j_call: TRBJ2-2; cdr3_aa: CASSPHGGTGELFF
v_call: TRBV6-1; cdr3_length: 13; j_call: TRBJ1-2; cdr3_aa: CASSQSPGLGYTF
v_call: TRBV5-6; cdr3_length: 15; j_call: TRBJ2-7; cdr3_aa: CASSTLASGTYEQYF
v_call: TRBV7-2; cdr3_length: 15; j_call: TRBJ2-3; cdr3_aa: CASSTATSATDTQYF
v_call: TRBV12-3/TRBV12-4; cdr3_length: 16; j_call: TRBJ2-5; cdr3_aa: CASSNPGGPIAETQYF
v_call: TRBV5-1; cdr3_length: 14; j_call: TRBJ2-5; cdr3_aa: CASSYEGRKETQYF
v_call: TRBV28; cdr3_length: 14; j_call: TRBJ2-7; cdr3_aa: CASSFLAGRYEQYF
v_call: TRBV25-1; cdr3_length: 14; j_call: TRBJ2-7; cdr3_aa: CASGGAPGSYEQYF
v_call: TRBV9; cdr3_length: 13; j_call: TRBJ1-4; cdr3_aa: CASSPGVNEKLFF